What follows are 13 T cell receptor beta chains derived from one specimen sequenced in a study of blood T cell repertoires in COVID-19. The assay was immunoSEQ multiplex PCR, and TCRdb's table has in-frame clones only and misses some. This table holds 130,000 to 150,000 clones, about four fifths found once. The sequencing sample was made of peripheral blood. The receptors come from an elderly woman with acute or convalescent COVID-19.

The CDR3 is CASSPENRDRVYGYTF. The CDR3 DNA reads as TGTGCCAGCAGCCCCGAAAACAGGGATAGAGTCTATGGCTACACCTTC. The V call is TRBV4-2, the J call TRBJ1-2; possibly TRBD1 for D (6 bases). The V end lost 4 bases, the J end lost 4 bases, and 19 bases lay between the germline ends. Germline assignment: CDR1 LGHNA and CDR2 YNFKEQ. There are 16 residues in the CDR3.

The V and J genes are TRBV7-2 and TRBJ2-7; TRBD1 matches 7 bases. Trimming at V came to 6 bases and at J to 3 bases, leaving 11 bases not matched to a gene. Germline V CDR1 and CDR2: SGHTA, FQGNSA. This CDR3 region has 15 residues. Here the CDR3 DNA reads TGTGCCAGCAGGCTTACAGGGGATTCTTTCTACGAGCAGTACTTC. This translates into CASRLTGDSFYEQYF.

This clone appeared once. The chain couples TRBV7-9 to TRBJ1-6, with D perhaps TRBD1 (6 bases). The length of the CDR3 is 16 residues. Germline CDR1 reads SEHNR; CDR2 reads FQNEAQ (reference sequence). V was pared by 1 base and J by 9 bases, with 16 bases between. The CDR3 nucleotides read TGTGCCAGCAGCTTAGTACCCTGGGACATGGGTTCACCCCTCCACTTT. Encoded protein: CASSLVPWDMGSPLHF.

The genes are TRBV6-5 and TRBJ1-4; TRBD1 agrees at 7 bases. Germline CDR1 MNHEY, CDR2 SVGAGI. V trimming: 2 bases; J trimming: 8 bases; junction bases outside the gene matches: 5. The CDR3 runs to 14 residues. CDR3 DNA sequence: TGTGCCAGCAGTTACAGAGGGGGCCGGGAAAAACTGTTTTTT. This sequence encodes CASSYRGGREKLFF.

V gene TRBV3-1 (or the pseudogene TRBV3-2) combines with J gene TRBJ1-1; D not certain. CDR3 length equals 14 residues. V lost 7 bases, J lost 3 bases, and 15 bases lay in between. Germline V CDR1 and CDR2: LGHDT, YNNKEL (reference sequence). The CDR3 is CASTARESDTEAFF. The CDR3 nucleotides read TGTGCCAGCACCGCGAGGGAATCGGACACTGAAGCTTTCTTT.

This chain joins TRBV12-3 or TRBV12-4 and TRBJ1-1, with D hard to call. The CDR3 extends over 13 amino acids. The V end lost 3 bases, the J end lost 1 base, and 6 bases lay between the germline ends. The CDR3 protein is CASSFHRNTEAFF. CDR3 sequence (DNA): TGTGCCAGCAGTTTCCACAGGAACACTGAAGCTTTCTTT.

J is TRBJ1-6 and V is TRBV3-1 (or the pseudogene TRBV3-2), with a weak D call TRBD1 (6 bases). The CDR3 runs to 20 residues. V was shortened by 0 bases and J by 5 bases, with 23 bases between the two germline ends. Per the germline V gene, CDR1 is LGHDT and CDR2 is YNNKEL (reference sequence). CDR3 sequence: CASSQEIHCGRRGNNSPLHF. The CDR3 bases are TGTGCCAGCAGCCAAGAAATCCATTGTGGGCGCAGGGGTAATAATTCACCCCTCCACTTT.

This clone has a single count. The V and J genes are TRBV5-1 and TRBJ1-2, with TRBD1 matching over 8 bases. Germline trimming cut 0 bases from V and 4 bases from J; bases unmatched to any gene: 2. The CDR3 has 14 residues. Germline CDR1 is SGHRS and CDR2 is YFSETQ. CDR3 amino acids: CASSLGTGTYGYTF. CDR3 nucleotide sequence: TGCGCCAGCAGCTTGGGGACAGGGACCTATGGCTACACCTTC.

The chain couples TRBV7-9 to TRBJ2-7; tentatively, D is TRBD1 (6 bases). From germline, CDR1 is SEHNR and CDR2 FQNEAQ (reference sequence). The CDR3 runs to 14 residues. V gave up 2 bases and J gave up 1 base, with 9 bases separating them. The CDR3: CASSLRTASYEQYF. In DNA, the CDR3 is TGTGCCAGCAGCTTAAGGACAGCTTCCTACGAGCAGTACTTC.

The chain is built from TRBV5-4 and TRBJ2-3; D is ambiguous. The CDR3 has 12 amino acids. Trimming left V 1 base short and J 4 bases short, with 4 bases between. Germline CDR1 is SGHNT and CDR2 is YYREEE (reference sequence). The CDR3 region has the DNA TGTGCCAGCAGCTTGAGCGCAGATACGCAGTATTTT. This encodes CASSLSADTQYF.

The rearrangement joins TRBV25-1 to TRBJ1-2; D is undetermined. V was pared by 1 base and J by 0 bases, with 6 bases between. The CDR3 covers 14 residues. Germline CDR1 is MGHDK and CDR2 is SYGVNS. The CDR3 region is CASSESRANYGYTF. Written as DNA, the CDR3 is TGTGCCAGCAGTGAATCCCGAGCTAACTATGGCTACACCTTC.

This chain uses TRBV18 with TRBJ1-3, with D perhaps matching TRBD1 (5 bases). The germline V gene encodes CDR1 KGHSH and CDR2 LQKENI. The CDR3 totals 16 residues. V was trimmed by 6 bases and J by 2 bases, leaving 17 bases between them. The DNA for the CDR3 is TGTGCCAGCTCCCTCGGAACTCTAGGGGCTGGAAACACCATATATTTT. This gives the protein CASSLGTLGAGNTIYF.

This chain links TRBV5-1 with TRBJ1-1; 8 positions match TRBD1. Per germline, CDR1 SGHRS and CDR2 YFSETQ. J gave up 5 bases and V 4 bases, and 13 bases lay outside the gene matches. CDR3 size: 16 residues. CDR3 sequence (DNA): TGCGCCAGCAGCCTCGGACAGGGATTGGTGATAACTGAAGCTTTCTTT. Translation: CASSLGQGLVITEAFF. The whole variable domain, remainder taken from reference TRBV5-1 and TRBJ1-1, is KAGVTQTPRYLIKTRGQQVTLSCSPISGHRSVSWYQQTPGQGLQFLFEYFSETQRNKGNFPGRFSGRQFSNSRSEMNVSTLELGDSALYLCASSLGQGLVITEAFFGQGTRLTVV.